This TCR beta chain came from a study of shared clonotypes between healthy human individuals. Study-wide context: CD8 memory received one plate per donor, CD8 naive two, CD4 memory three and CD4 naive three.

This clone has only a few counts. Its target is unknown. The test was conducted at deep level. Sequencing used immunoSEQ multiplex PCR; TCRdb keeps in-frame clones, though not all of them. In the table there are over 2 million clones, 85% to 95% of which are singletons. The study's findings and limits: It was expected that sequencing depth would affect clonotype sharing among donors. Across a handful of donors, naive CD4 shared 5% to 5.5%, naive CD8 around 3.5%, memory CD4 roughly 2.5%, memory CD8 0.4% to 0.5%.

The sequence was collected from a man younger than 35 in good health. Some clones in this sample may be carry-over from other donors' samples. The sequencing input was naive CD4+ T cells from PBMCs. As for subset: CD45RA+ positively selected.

For the CDR3, the DNA is TGTGCCAGCTCACTTGGGACAGGCGCGGACACCGGGGAGCTGTTTTTT. This sequence encodes CASSLGTGADTGELFF. The chain recombines TRBV18 with TRBJ2-2, with 8 bases matching TRBD1. The junction had 7 bases not matched to a gene; V was cut back by 4 bases and J by 3 bases. The CDR3 totals 16 residues. CDR1 is KGHSH and CDR2 is LQKENI in the germline V gene.